This T cell receptor (beta chain) comes out of a study of blood T cell repertoires in COVID-19. Sequencing was performed with immunoSEQ multiplex PCR; in TCRdb, only in-frame clones are kept and a portion is missing. Of over 100,000 clones in the sample, 80% to 95% are singletons; the top ten hold 1.5% to 2.5%. V gave up 6 bases and J gave up 8 bases, with 11 bases separating them. CDR3 length: 12 residues. Germline-derived CDR1 and CDR2 are MDHEN and SYDVKM. The specimen was peripheral blood. This sequence joins TRBV28 and TRBJ1-5; D gene ambiguous. The clonotype was recovered from a woman between 50 and 59 years old with COVID-19, enrolled during active disease. The CDR3 nucleotides are TGTGCCAGCAGGTTCGGGTGGGAGCCCCAGCATTTT. This encodes CASRFGWEPQHF.